This T cell receptor beta chain was recorded in a study of technical replicates of blood from a few donors. Profiled with immunoSEQ multiplex PCR; TCRdb holds only in-frame clones, not every one. The sample contains under 100,000 clones, about 94% of which appear only once. The length of the CDR3 is 18 residues. Germline-derived CDR1 and CDR2 are SGHAT and FQNNGV. The J segment lost 0 bases and the V segment lost 4 bases, leaving 8 bases of the junction unmatched. The chain recombines TRBV11-2 with TRBJ2-4, with 11 nucleotides matching TRBD1. Sequencing was performed on T cells isolated from PBMCs. The receptor was isolated from a human donor in good health. The CDR3: CASSSRTGGLLAKNIQYF. As DNA, the CDR3 is TGTGCCAGCAGCTCGCGGACAGGGGGCCTTTTAGCCAAAAACATTCAGTACTTC.